A single sample is the source of the 5 T cell receptor beta chains below, sequenced in a study of blood T cell repertoires in COVID-19 (dated by TCRdb to the early 2020s). Library creation used the immunoSEQ multiplex PCR assay. TCRdb stores this immuneACCESS table with in-frame sequences only. Part of the clones is absent; in the studies checked, under half of the shortfall reflects unresolved V genes, and no reason is known for the rest. This sample has about 200,000 clones in its table, and 86% of those were observed once. The ten largest clones take up around 6% of the sample. Sequenced: PBMCs or T cells enriched from blood (not recorded which). The origin of the receptors is a man aged 40-49 years with acute COVID-19.

This clone was counted only a few times. V is TRBV2 and J is TRBJ1-1; TRBD1 aligns across 9 bases. Germline V gene sequence: CDR1 SNHLY, CDR2 FYNNEI. The trim removed 9 bases at V and 0 bases at J, leaving 11 bases unmatched. This CDR3 spans 16 amino acids. CDR3 region: CASKTGGFVVNTEAFF. The CDR3 DNA is TGTGCCAGTAAAACAGGGGGCTTTGTTGTGAACACTGAAGCTTTCTTT.

The rearrangement uses TRBV7-2 and TRBJ1-2, with 10 bases aligning to TRBD1. The V gene's germline CDR1 is SGHTA and CDR2 FQGNSA. The length of the CDR3 is 15 residues. Losses at the gene ends were 4 bases for V and 1 base for J; bases not matched to a gene: 3. The CDR3 DNA is TGTGCCAGCAGCTCCTGGGACAGGGGTAACTATGGCTACACCTTC. This codes for CASSSWDRGNYGYTF.

V is TRBV29-1 and J is TRBJ2-1; 9 nucleotides align to TRBD1. CDR1 and CDR2 (germline): SQVTM, ANQGSEA. The CDR3 has 15 residues. The V gene end was trimmed by 5 bases and the J gene end by 0 bases; junction bases not matched to a gene: 5. CDR3 residues: CSVTGTGNSYNEQFF. The DNA for the CDR3 is TGCAGCGTTACCGGGACAGGGAACTCCTACAATGAGCAGTTCTTC.

This chain uses TRBV14 with TRBJ2-7; D not resolved. Per germline, CDR1 SGHDN and CDR2 FVKESK. This CDR3 is built from 12 residues. V dropped 4 bases and J dropped 3 bases, with 7 bases sitting between them. The CDR3 DNA reads TGTGCCAGCAGCCCGCACTTCTACGAGCAGTACTTC. It codes for CASSPHFYEQYF.

The genes are TRBV5-1 and TRBJ2-3; D may be TRBD1 (6 bases). The CDR3 contains 18 residues. CDR1 is SGHRS, CDR2 YFSETQ, per germline. Trimming took 2 bases from V and 2 from J, leaving 21 bases between them. This CDR3 reads CASSFTGIRLANTDTQYF. CDR3 DNA: TGCGCCAGCAGCTTCACAGGGATCCGGCTAGCAAACACAGATACGCAGTATTTT.